The next 11 T cell receptor beta chains were all read from a single sample in a study of blood T cell repertoires in COVID-19. Only in-frame clones appear in the TCRdb table, and some are missing; sequencing was by immunoSEQ multiplex PCR. The sample lists 200,000 to 250,000 clones, 85% to 90% occurring once. What was sequenced was peripheral blood. The receptors come from a man older than 75 with acute or convalescent COVID-19.

V is TRBV6-5 and J is TRBJ2-1; TRBD2 might be the D (5 bases). Per germline, CDR1 MNHEY and CDR2 SVGAGI. V dropped 4 bases and J dropped 9 bases, with 19 bases sitting between them. The CDR3 loop spans 15 amino acids. The CDR3 DNA sequence: TGTGCCAGCAGTTTTGTAATGAGGGAACGGGGTGAGCAGTTCTTC. Protein product: CASSFVMRERGEQFF.

This clone was counted only a few times. The V gene is TRBV9, the J gene TRBJ2-1; D not resolved. The CDR3 spans 16 residues. The germline V gene encodes CDR1 SGDLS and CDR2 YYNGEE. Trimming left V 0 bases short and J 0 bases short, with 10 bases between. CDR3 loop: CASSVATGNSYNEQFF. The CDR3 DNA reads TGTGCCAGCAGCGTAGCTACGGGTAACTCCTACAATGAGCAGTTCTTC.

This chain links TRBV29-1 with TRBJ1-2, with a weak D call TRBD1 (6 bases). CDR3 size: 13 residues. Germline V CDR1 and CDR2: SQVTM, ANQGSEA. Trimming pared 5 bases from V and 5 bases from J, leaving 15 bases between. The CDR3 nucleotides are TGCAGCGTTCGGGGGGCTTCGGGTTATGGCTACACCTTC. As protein: CSVRGASGYGYTF.

The chain carries TRBV5-1 and TRBJ1-1; the match to TRBD1 covers 8 bases. V lost 4 bases to trimming and J lost 5 bases; unmatched junction nucleotides: 10. The germline gives CDR1 SGHRS, CDR2 YFSETQ. The CDR3 runs to 15 residues. CDR3 protein: CASSPDRVTWTEAFF. DNA for the CDR3: TGCGCCAGCAGCCCGGACAGGGTGACGTGGACTGAAGCTTTCTTT.

The chain's CDR3 is CASQRELNTGELFF. The CDR3 coding sequence is TGTGCCAGCCAGAGGGAATTGAACACCGGGGAGCTGTTTTTT. This chain joins TRBV7-9 and TRBJ2-2, with D perhaps matching TRBD2 (5 bases). The CDR3 runs to 14 residues. Looked up from germline, CDR1 is SEHNR and CDR2 is FQNEAQ (reference sequence). Trimming stripped 8 bases from V and 1 base from J, with 11 bases between.

The rearrangement joins TRBV18 to TRBJ1-1; weak D call: TRBD1 (5 bases). V dropped 6 bases and J dropped 2 bases, with 10 bases sitting between them. This CDR3 has 13 amino acids. Germline assignment: CDR1 KGHSH and CDR2 LQKENI. CDR3 amino acids: CASSEGENTEAFF. The CDR3 DNA reads as TGTGCCAGCTCGGAAGGGGAAAACACTGAAGCTTTCTTT.

The chain couples TRBV11-3 to TRBJ2-5; 8 nucleotides agree with TRBD2. V dropped 5 bases and J dropped 5; count of bases not matched to a gene: 10. This CDR3 contains 15 residues. The germline CDR1 and CDR2 sequences are SGHNT and YENEEA. CDR3 sequence reads: CASSPGLAGYETQYF. The CDR3 region has the DNA TGTGCCAGCAGCCCTGGGCTAGCGGGTTATGAGACCCAGTACTTC.

The genes are TRBV5-1 and TRBJ2-2, with 8 bases identical to TRBD2. Germline V gene sequence: CDR1 SGHRS, CDR2 YFSETQ. V lost 4 bases and J lost 6; bases outside the gene matches: 11. This CDR3 region has 16 residues. For the CDR3, the DNA is TGCGCCAGCAGCCCGGGTTTGTTAGCGGGACCCGGGGAGCTGTTTTTT. Translating it yields CASSPGLLAGPGELFF.

The gene calls are TRBV27 and TRBJ1-6; 8 bases align to TRBD1. The V gene's germline CDR1 is MNHEY and CDR2 SMNVEV (reference sequence). The CDR3 consists of 15 residues. Trimming cost V 3 bases and J 9 bases; bases outside gene matches: 7. The CDR3 loop is CASSFGQGPTSPLHF. The CDR3 DNA reads TGTGCCAGCAGTTTCGGACAGGGTCCCACTTCACCCCTCCACTTT.

The chain links TRBV6-2 or TRBV6-3 to TRBJ2-3, with TRBD1 matching over 8 bases. Germline-derived CDR1 and CDR2 are MNHEY and SVGEGT. CDR3 length equals 15 residues. Losses at the gene ends were 4 bases for V and 4 bases for J; bases not matched to a gene: 7. Here the CDR3 DNA reads TGTGCCAGCAGTTTCGACAGGGGCCCCTCAGATACGCAGTATTTT. It specifies CASSFDRGPSDTQYF.

This chain uses TRBV27 with TRBJ1-1; 7 nucleotides align to TRBD1. V was clipped by 4 bases and J by 2 bases; unmatched bases: 4. CDR3 length: 14 residues. Germline V gives CDR1 MNHEY, CDR2 SMNVEV (reference sequence). The CDR3 spells CASSSTGSNTEAFF. The CDR3 DNA reads TGTGCCAGCAGTTCGACAGGGAGTAACACTGAAGCTTTCTTT.